This T cell receptor beta chain was observed in a study of T cell repertoires in cytomegalovirus infection. MiXCR, applied by TCRdb to the reads, yields one record per CDR3 protein. The repertoire consists of roughly 180,000 distinct CDR3 sequences, with about 22% occurring once and the leading ten covering roughly 25%. This clonotype appeared many times. Its target is not known. This sample comprised CD8+ T cells from cultured PBMCs, obtained from culture after CMV antigen stimulation. The receptor comes from a human donor in good health (CMV status not recorded). Some clones in this sample may be carry-over from other donors' samples.

The CDR3 sequence: CASSHEGFNYGYTF. The CDR3 coding sequence is TGTGCCAGCAGCCACGAGGGGTTTAACTATGGCTACACCTTC. The rearrangement uses TRBV7-9 and TRBJ1-2, with a tentative D call TRBD1 (5 bases). Germline V gives CDR1 SEHNR, CDR2 FQNEAQ (reference sequence). The length of the CDR3 is 14 residues. Trimming took 5 bases from V and 1 from J, leaving 11 bases between them.